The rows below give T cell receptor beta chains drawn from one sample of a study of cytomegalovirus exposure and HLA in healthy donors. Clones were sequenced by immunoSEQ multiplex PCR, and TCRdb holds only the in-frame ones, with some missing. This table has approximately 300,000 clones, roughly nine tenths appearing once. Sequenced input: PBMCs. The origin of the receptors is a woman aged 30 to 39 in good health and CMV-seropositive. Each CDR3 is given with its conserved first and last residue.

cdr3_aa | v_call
CASSLGPGKYEQYF | TRBV13
CASSQAGGTSGSYTGELFF | TRBV4-3
CASSPPQRGGRDGYTF | TRBV25-1
CASSPLAGGTGELFF | TRBV5-1
CASSVDGQPEETQYF | TRBV9
CASSLTSKVFGYTF | TRBV7-3
CASSLSGGGEETQYF | TRBV5-4
CASTGAPNTGELFF | TRBV27
CSATWGLAQINTGELFF | TRBV29-1
CASRGGTAATNEKLFF | TRBV6-6
CALGRLGGGYTF | TRBV30
CASSLGQTGELFF | TRBV7-8
CASSVTSGGLSNEQFF | TRBV5-4
CASSQEQGTTVYEQYF | TRBV4-3
CASSIVGNQPQHF | TRBV19
CASSADTGYYEQYF | TRBV5-1
CASSLGSEAFF | TRBV27
CASSYGPATNEKLFF | TRBV6-5
CASSLGVYEQYF | TRBV5-6
CASKNPGGYTEAFF | TRBV6-6
CASSRDPSTDTQYF | TRBV7-2
CASSSRDRPGEKLFF | TRBV13
CASSPTGTVYSLELFF | TRBV6-6
CASSQDNAGLNYGYTF | TRBV4-3
CSVERFEGRTEAFF | TRBV29-1
CASRGRQNTEAFF | TRBV30
CASSLLDRGRETQYF | TRBV28
CASSEGQPYNEQFF | TRBV2
CASTAPKGTANFTGANVLTF | TRBV9
CAWSAGWGNYGYTF | TRBV30
CASSPGYNQPQHF | TRBV6-1
CASSPPRNEQFF | TRBV28
CASSLIGGSSTGELFF | TRBV7-3
CASSSDYNEQFF | TRBV28
CASSVAGNMGVNTIYF | TRBV6-1
CASSGRDYHYEQYF | TRBV9
CASTWGGELFF | TRBV7-8
CASSLGTSYNEQFF | TRBV6-6
CASSFPSGRPSYEQYF | TRBV28
CASSSRTGAGGYGYTF | TRBV5-1
CASSPDSYNEKLFF | TRBV6-5
CASSPPVGGGANNEQFF | TRBV18
CASSFDSGRVIEQYF | TRBV11-1
CASRPSGDGYTF | TRBV6-5
CASSGQYSNQPQHF | TRBV6-1
CASTRQGSRNTEAFF | TRBV14
CSAQTSTGPDTQYF | TRBV29-1
CASSDTGTGWVAQYF | TRBV6-1
CASSVEPSGRDHEQFF | TRBV9
CASSQEGRNLYGYTF | TRBV14
CASSAGLAGGDEQYF | TRBV9
CASSPGTNYERQYF | TRBV27
CASSLEGTGGGEQYF | TRBV28
CASRGETGNTGELFF | TRBV28